This T cell receptor (beta chain) was identified during a study of shared clonotypes between healthy human individuals (dated by TCRdb to between 2020 and 2021). Concerning the study at large: Three men and a couple of women, aged 18 to 49 years, made up the cohort. Per donor, three plates each were used for CD4 naive and CD4 memory, two for CD8 naive, and one for CD8 memory. The study deeply sequenced blood TCR repertoires of about 5 healthy adults to estimate repertoire size and the extent of clonotype sharing between individuals. To increase sequencing depth and limit assay-specific biases, different laboratories used diverse techniques to prepare libraries and sequence TCR repertoires. Each donor's leukapheresis produced roughly between about 0.8 and 8.9 billion PBMCs. On the study overall, not on this receptor specifically: Larger estimated clonotype richness was generally found for naive subsets than for memory subsets. Because the study included a small number of donors, the genetic and exposure-history diversity represented was limited. Across a few donors, approximately 5% of naive CD4, roughly 3.4% of naive CD8, 2.3% of memory CD4, and approximately 0.4% of memory CD8 clonotypes were shared. Based on pairwise subsampling, the degree of clonotype sharing among donors was expected to be affected by sequencing depth. Clonotypes shared by all four sorted-subset donors showed higher generation probabilities than non-shared clonotypes. Sampling was restricted to blood, and TCR repertoires in tissues likely differ from the TCR repertoires found in blood. Rarefaction of sorted-subset datasets indicated incomplete sequencing despite the large sequencing depth.

Concerning this clone itself: This clone's antigen is unknown. Per-base qualities were not stored, and no clone one base away is much larger.

Using the deep immunoSEQ assay, multiplex PCR amplified TCR CDR3 regions from genomic DNA. Extracted genomic DNA from each cell subset was distributed evenly across all wells of several immunoSEQ 96-well plates, and each plate was treated as a replicate. For sorted subsets, approximately 200 ng of genomic DNA, equivalent to 25,000 to 30,000 T cell genomes, went into each replicate PCR. The purified libraries were quantified using a Qubit 3.0 fluorometer, sized with a Bioanalyzer 2100, and then quantified again using the KAPA Library Quantification kit. A separate single-read 150-cycle Illumina NextSeq 550 flow cell was used to sequence each immunoSEQ 96-well plate. The published analysis was carried out like this. The immunoSEQ output contained only junctional sequences without quality scores, so filtering could not match that applied to full-length reads. Sequences were annotated with PyIR, a Python wrapper for IgBLAST v1.9, and V/J genes and CDR3 were assigned using IMGT germline references. Reads were filtered out if the reads had weak V/J assignments (E-value above 1e-6), no CDR3, stop codons, out-of-frame junctions, or ambiguous translated residues. V3J clonotypes were defined as sequences sharing an identical inferred V gene, J gene, and CDR3 amino acid sequence. Percentage overlap between repertoires was calculated by dividing the number of shared unique clonotypes by the size of the smaller repertoire. Three approaches were used to assess repertoire richness: RTK rarefaction, the Chao1 estimator, and Recon v2.1 estimates of unobserved clonotypes. Generation probabilities for all TCRbeta clonotypes obtained by the gDNA method from a few donors were computed using OLGA. Entries here come from immuneACCESS through TCRdb and include only in-frame sequences with V and J called. Some clones fail to appear in such tables; in the studies checked, an unresolved V gene covers under half of the shortfall, and the cause of the remainder is unknown. V, J and clone size are those of that table, while D and trimming were read from the DNA. Within this sample are over a million clones, with approximately 78% of them counted one time only. In total, the top ten clones hold roughly 0.61% of the sample.

There are 15 amino acids in the CDR3, from cysteine to phenylalanine inclusive. Here the CDR3 DNA is all that survives: 45 bases in frame from base 1. The germline V gene gives CDR1 as SGHRS and CDR2 as YFSETQ. The donors were healthy, HIV-negative adults who had no recently reported acute infections or vaccinations. Only Caucasian adults living in Nashville, Tennessee, USA were represented among the donors. CD4+ T cells were enriched through magnetic negative selection, after which naive cells were positively selected on CD45RA and the remaining negative fraction served as the memory subset. Blood was collected by leukapheresis, and PBMCs were isolated by Ficoll-Histopaque density gradient centrifugation and then cryopreserved in liquid nitrogen vapor phase. Purity and quantity of every magnetically sorted T cell population were checked by analytical flow cytometry. Each sorted fraction had its genomic DNA isolated and then quantified by UV absorbance on a Nanodrop 2000c.

Input material: memory CD4+ T cells from PBMCs. The sample's cell subset or site label, in plain terms: CD45RA-negative fraction. The TCR was taken from a man between 18 and 35 years old in good health. Some clones in this sample may be carry-over from other donors' samples. The chain uses TRBV5-1 and TRBJ2-5; TRBD2 agrees with 11 junctional bases. Gene TRBJ2-7 matches the end of the DNA better, so the J call may be wrong. The DNA reads TGCGCCAGCAGCTTACTAGCGGGAGTCCCGGGCGAGCAGTACTTC. It specifies CASSLLAGVPGEQYF.